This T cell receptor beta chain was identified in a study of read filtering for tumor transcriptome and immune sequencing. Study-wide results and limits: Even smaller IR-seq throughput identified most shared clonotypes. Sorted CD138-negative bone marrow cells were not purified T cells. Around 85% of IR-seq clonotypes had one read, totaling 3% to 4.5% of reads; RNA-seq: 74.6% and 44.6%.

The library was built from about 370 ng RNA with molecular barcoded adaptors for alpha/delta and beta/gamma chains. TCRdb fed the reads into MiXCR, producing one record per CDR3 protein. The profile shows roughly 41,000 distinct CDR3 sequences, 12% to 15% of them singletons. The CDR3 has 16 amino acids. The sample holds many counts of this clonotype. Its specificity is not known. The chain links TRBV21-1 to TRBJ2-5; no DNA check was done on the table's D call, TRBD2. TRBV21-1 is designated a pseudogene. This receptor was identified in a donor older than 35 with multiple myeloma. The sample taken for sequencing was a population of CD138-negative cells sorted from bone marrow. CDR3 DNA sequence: TGTGCCAGCTGCCCGACTAGCGGGAGGGCCCCCGAGACCCAGTACTTC. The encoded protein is CASCPTSGRAPETQYF.